This is a list of T cell receptor beta chains from one sample in a study of Graves' ophthalmopathy and Graves' hyperthyroidism. TCRdb reanalysed the multiplex PCR reads using MiXCR and keeps one entry per CDR3 protein. This table holds hundreds of thousands of distinct CDR3 sequences, about 21% found once. The sequenced sample was peripheral blood. Receptor source: a woman younger than 35 with stable Graves' hyperthyroidism. Each CDR3 is given with its conserved first and last residue. Each record gives: CDR3 length, D gene, clone size, V gene, J gene, CDR3 DNA, CDR3 protein. The D gene is left open where the match is weak. Only some rows state a clone size, as once, few, many or a class for expanded clones.

cdr3_length: 14; d_call: .; clone_size: many; v_call: TRBV27; j_call: TRBJ2-5; cdr3_nt: TGTGCCAGCAGTTTTGCGGGGACCCAAGAGACCCAGTACTTC; cdr3_aa: CASSFAGTQETQYF
cdr3_length: 16; d_call: TRBD2; clone_size: many; v_call: TRBV12-3/TRBV12-4; j_call: TRBJ2-4; cdr3_nt: TGTGCCAGCACCATGATTAGCGGGAGTGGCCAAAACATTCAGTACTTC; cdr3_aa: CASTMISGSGQNIQYF
cdr3_length: 13; d_call: .; clone_size: few; v_call: TRBV20-1; j_call: TRBJ1-6; cdr3_nt: TGCAGTGCTAGATTGGGGGCAGGTTCACCCCTCCACTTT; cdr3_aa: CSARLGAGSPLHF
cdr3_length: 12; d_call: .; clone_size: .; v_call: TRBV7-8; j_call: TRBJ2-7; cdr3_nt: TGTGCCAGCAGCTTAATCTTATACGAGCAGTACTTC; cdr3_aa: CASSLILYEQYF
cdr3_length: 14; d_call: .; clone_size: many; v_call: TRBV2; j_call: TRBJ1-1; cdr3_nt: TGTGCCAGCAGCCGCGAGGGGATGAACACTGAAGCTTTCTTT; cdr3_aa: CASSREGMNTEAFF
cdr3_length: 13; d_call: .; clone_size: many; v_call: TRBV28; j_call: TRBJ2-5; cdr3_nt: TGTGCCAGCAGTTTAACTCACGGGGAGACCCAGTACTTC; cdr3_aa: CASSLTHGETQYF
cdr3_length: 14; d_call: .; clone_size: few; v_call: TRBV7-2; j_call: TRBJ1-1; cdr3_nt: TGTGCCAGCAGCCCCAGCCCGGGGGCGACTGAAGCTTTCTTT; cdr3_aa: CASSPSPGATEAFF
cdr3_length: 16; d_call: TRBD1; clone_size: many; v_call: TRBV6-1; j_call: TRBJ1-6; cdr3_nt: TGTGCCAGCAGTCTTGGGACAGGGATCTATAATTCACCCCTCCACTTT; cdr3_aa: CASSLGTGIYNSPLHF
cdr3_length: 14; d_call: .; clone_size: many; v_call: TRBV6-1; j_call: TRBJ2-7; cdr3_nt: TGTGCCACCAAAAAAACTAGGACCTCATACGAGCAGTACTTC; cdr3_aa: CATKKTRTSYEQYF
cdr3_length: 16; d_call: TRBD1; clone_size: .; v_call: TRBV6-5; j_call: TRBJ1-6; cdr3_nt: TGTGCCAGCAGTTTATTGACAGGGGGCAAAGGTTCACCCCTCCACTTT; cdr3_aa: CASSLLTGGKGSPLHF
cdr3_length: 11; d_call: TRBD1; clone_size: many; v_call: TRBV6-1; j_call: TRBJ2-5; cdr3_nt: TGTGCCAGCAGACAGGGGGAGACCCAGTACTTC; cdr3_aa: CASRQGETQYF
cdr3_length: 13; d_call: .; clone_size: many; v_call: TRBV19; j_call: TRBJ1-5; cdr3_nt: TGTGCCAGTAGTATAGAGGTGAGCCAGCCCCAGCATTTT; cdr3_aa: CASSIEVSQPQHF
cdr3_length: 15; d_call: .; clone_size: many; v_call: TRBV12-3/TRBV12-4; j_call: TRBJ2-7; cdr3_nt: TGTGCCAGCAGCCGAACCCAGTGGGGGAGCTACGAGCAGTACTTC; cdr3_aa: CASSRTQWGSYEQYF
cdr3_length: 14; d_call: TRBD1; clone_size: many; v_call: TRBV20-1; j_call: TRBJ2-7; cdr3_nt: TGCAGTGCGCTGGGACAGGGGGCAATCTACGAGCAGTACTTC; cdr3_aa: CSALGQGAIYEQYF
cdr3_length: 15; d_call: TRBD2; clone_size: .; v_call: TRBV12-3/TRBV12-4; j_call: TRBJ2-5; cdr3_nt: TGTGCCAGCAGCCTCACCGGCGGGGGGGACGAGACCCAGTACTTC; cdr3_aa: CASSLTGGGDETQYF
cdr3_length: 12; d_call: .; clone_size: many; v_call: TRBV29-1; j_call: TRBJ2-5; cdr3_nt: TGCAGCGTTCTGGACAGCGGAGAGACCCAGTACTTC; cdr3_aa: CSVLDSGETQYF
cdr3_length: 16; d_call: .; clone_size: few; v_call: TRBV27; j_call: TRBJ1-1; cdr3_nt: TGTGCCAGCAGTTCCTCGAAAGGGGAGTTGAACACTGAAGCTTTCTTT; cdr3_aa: CASSSSKGELNTEAFF
cdr3_length: 15; d_call: TRBD1; clone_size: few; v_call: TRBV5-1; j_call: TRBJ2-7; cdr3_nt: TGCGCCAGCAGCTCGGGACAGTTCCTAGCCTACGAGCAGTACTTC; cdr3_aa: CASSSGQFLAYEQYF
cdr3_length: 13; d_call: .; clone_size: medium-sized; v_call: TRBV20-1; j_call: TRBJ2-7; cdr3_nt: TGCAGTGCTAGAGGAAGGCGGGACTACGAGCAGTACTTC; cdr3_aa: CSARGRRDYEQYF
cdr3_length: 14; d_call: .; clone_size: many; v_call: TRBV2; j_call: TRBJ1-2; cdr3_nt: TGTGCCAGCACTCCGGGGGCCGAGTGGTATGGCTACACCTTC; cdr3_aa: CASTPGAEWYGYTF
cdr3_length: 14; d_call: .; clone_size: many; v_call: TRBV28; j_call: TRBJ1-5; cdr3_nt: TGTGCCAGCAGTTTAACGACAGCCCCGGGGCCCCAGCATTTT; cdr3_aa: CASSLTTAPGPQHF
cdr3_length: 14; d_call: .; clone_size: few; v_call: TRBV5-1; j_call: TRBJ1-1; cdr3_nt: TGCGCCAGCAGCTTGGTCGGGACTTACACTGAAGCTTTCTTT; cdr3_aa: CASSLVGTYTEAFF
cdr3_length: 13; d_call: .; clone_size: .; v_call: TRBV12-3/TRBV12-4; j_call: TRBJ1-1; cdr3_nt: TGTGCCAGCAGTTTAGGAGGATGGACTGAAGCTTTCTTT; cdr3_aa: CASSLGGWTEAFF
cdr3_length: 14; d_call: .; clone_size: many; v_call: TRBV29-1; j_call: TRBJ2-5; cdr3_nt: TGCAGCGTTGATCTAACAGGGTCCCAAGAGACCCAGTACTTC; cdr3_aa: CSVDLTGSQETQYF
cdr3_length: 14; d_call: TRBD2; clone_size: many; v_call: TRBV9; j_call: TRBJ2-7; cdr3_nt: TGTGCCAGCAGCGGAACTAGCGGAAATGACGAGCAGTACTTC; cdr3_aa: CASSGTSGNDEQYF
cdr3_length: 14; d_call: .; clone_size: few; v_call: TRBV30; j_call: TRBJ1-1; cdr3_nt: TGTGCCTGGAGTCCCCCGGGGCAGGACACTGAAGCTTTCTTT; cdr3_aa: CAWSPPGQDTEAFF
cdr3_length: 13; d_call: TRBD1; clone_size: many; v_call: TRBV20-1; j_call: TRBJ1-2; cdr3_nt: TGCAGTGCTAGTCAGACAGGGGTTGATGGCTACACCTTC; cdr3_aa: CSASQTGVDGYTF
cdr3_length: 14; d_call: .; clone_size: many; v_call: TRBV7-2; j_call: TRBJ1-1; cdr3_nt: TGTGCCAGCAGACCACAAGGACACGCCACTGAAGCTTTCTTT; cdr3_aa: CASRPQGHATEAFF
cdr3_length: 13; d_call: TRBD1; clone_size: many; v_call: TRBV6-1; j_call: TRBJ1-2; cdr3_nt: TGTGCCAGCAGTGGCGGGACAGGGGATGGCTACACCTTC; cdr3_aa: CASSGGTGDGYTF
cdr3_length: 15; d_call: TRBD2; clone_size: .; v_call: TRBV7-2; j_call: TRBJ2-7; cdr3_nt: TGTGCCAGCAGCCTGACTAGCGCCACCTCCTACGAGCAGTACTTC; cdr3_aa: CASSLTSATSYEQYF
cdr3_length: 12; d_call: TRBD2; clone_size: .; v_call: TRBV29-1; j_call: TRBJ2-7; cdr3_nt: TGCAGCGTTGTGGATAGCGGGTTAATTCAGTACTTC; cdr3_aa: CSVVDSGLIQYF
cdr3_length: 14; d_call: .; clone_size: .; v_call: TRBV18; j_call: TRBJ1-1; cdr3_nt: TGTGCCAGCTCACCACAGGAATTGAACACTGAAGCTTTCTTT; cdr3_aa: CASSPQELNTEAFF
cdr3_length: 13; d_call: .; clone_size: few; v_call: TRBV11-2; j_call: TRBJ2-5; cdr3_nt: TGTGCCAGCAGCTTATTTGGGTTAGAGACCCAGTACTTC; cdr3_aa: CASSLFGLETQYF
cdr3_length: 14; d_call: .; clone_size: many; v_call: TRBV20-1; j_call: TRBJ1-5; cdr3_nt: TGCAGTGCTAACTGGGCCGGTTCCGATCAGCCCCAGCATTTT; cdr3_aa: CSANWAGSDQPQHF
cdr3_length: 13; d_call: .; clone_size: many; v_call: TRBV11-2; j_call: TRBJ1-5; cdr3_nt: TGTGCCAGCAGCTTAAACAGAAATCAGCCCCAGCATTTT; cdr3_aa: CASSLNRNQPQHF
cdr3_length: 16; d_call: TRBD1; clone_size: many; v_call: TRBV28; j_call: TRBJ1-5; cdr3_nt: TGTGCCAGCAGCACTGCGACGGACAGGGCGTATCAGCCCCAGCATTTT; cdr3_aa: CASSTATDRAYQPQHF